These 29 T cell receptor beta chains were all obtained from the same sample, sequenced in a study of blood T cell repertoires in COVID-19. The repertoire was sequenced with immunoSEQ multiplex PCR; TCRdb's copy has only in-frame clones and lacks some. The top ten clones hold roughly 14% of a sample with about 190,000 clones, roughly four fifths of them seen once. Sequenced: peripheral blood. The receptors shown here come from a man aged 25-45 years with active or convalescent COVID-19.

This chain links TRBV11-3 with TRBJ1-3; 7 bases fit TRBD1. Germline V gene data show CDR1 as SGHNT and CDR2 as YENEEA. The CDR3 is made up of 15 amino acids. V was pared by 4 bases and J by 2 bases, with 5 bases of the junction left unmatched. The CDR3 bases are TGTGCCAGCAGCTCGGTGACAGGGCCTGGAAACACCATATATTTT. Protein sequence: CASSSVTGPGNTIYF.

The table lists this clone with a count of one. This chain links TRBV19 with TRBJ1-2; D gene unclear. CDR1 is LNHDA and CDR2 is SQIVND in the germline V gene (reference sequence). The V end was cut by 4 bases, the J end by 3 bases, with 12 bases between. There are 14 residues in the CDR3. This CDR3 reads CASSNSDTYYGYTF. The CDR3 DNA follows: TGTGCCAGTAGTAATTCAGATACCTACTATGGCTACACCTTC.

This chain joins TRBV29-1 and TRBJ1-5, with no clear D. Between the trimmed V and J ends, which lost 6 bases and 7 bases, there was a span of 16 bases. This CDR3 has 13 residues. The germline CDR1 and CDR2 sequences are SQVTM and ANQGSEA. CDR3 nucleotide sequence: TGCAGCGTGTATCTACCAGGTAAACAGCCCCAGCATTTT. Protein: CSVYLPGKQPQHF.

This chain connects TRBV9 to TRBJ2-1, with 10 bases aligning to TRBD2. Germline CDR1 is SGDLS and CDR2 is YYNGEE. V lost 3 bases and J lost 2; bases outside the gene matches: 5. The CDR3 runs 16 residues. The CDR3 DNA reads TGTGCCAGCAGCGGGAAACTAGCGGGGACCTACAATGAGCAGTTCTTC. It encodes CASSGKLAGTYNEQFF.

This chain uses TRBV7-6 with TRBJ1-2; the D gene is possibly TRBD1 (5 bases). CDR3 length equals 15 residues. The V gene's germline CDR1 is SGHVS and CDR2 FNYEAQ. Trimming took off 11 bases at V and 3 bases at J, with 22 bases between the two ends. CDR3 nucleotides: TGTGCCGGTCTATCGAGGGCGCGGGGGGACTATGGCTACACCTTC. Residues: CAGLSRARGDYGYTF.

This chain connects TRBV7-6 to TRBJ2-3; tentative D call: TRBD2 (5 bases). This CDR3 comprises 13 residues. V was trimmed by 4 bases and J by 5 bases, leaving 10 bases between them. From germline, CDR1 is SGHVS and CDR2 FNYEAQ. CDR3 sequence (DNA): TGTGCCAGCAGCTCTACTAGGTTAGATACGCAGTATTTT. Amino acids: CASSSTRLDTQYF. Full variable domain (rest looked up from reference TRBV7-6 and TRBJ2-3): GAGVSQSPRYKVTKRGQDVALRCDPISGHVSLYWYRQALGQGPEFLTYFNYEAQQDKSGLPNDRFSAERPEGSISTLTIQRTEQRDSAMYRCASSSTRLDTQYFGPGTRLTVL.

This chain connects TRBV6-5 to TRBJ1-5; weak D call: TRBD1 (5 bases). Germline V gene lookup returns CDR1 MNHEY and CDR2 SVGAGI. The V end lost 5 bases, the J end lost 4 bases, and 12 bases lay between the germline ends. CDR3 length: 14 residues. Here the CDR3 DNA reads TGTGCCAGCAGTAACAGGCTTGATAATCAGCCCCAGCATTTT. Residues: CASSNRLDNQPQHF.

This clone has more than one count but fewer than ten. The chain employs TRBV5-1 and TRBJ1-3; 7 bases agree with TRBD1. The CDR3 length is 17 residues. Germline-derived CDR1 and CDR2 are SGHRS and YFSETQ. J gave up 0 bases and V 0 bases, and 6 bases lay outside the gene matches. The CDR3 nucleotides read TGCGCCAGCAGCTTGGGGACAGGCGGATCCTCTGGAAACACCATATATTTT. Its translation is CASSLGTGGSSGNTIYF.

The chain combines TRBV5-4 with TRBJ1-2; TRBD1 might be the D (5 bases). The CDR3 extends over 15 amino acids. V lost 1 base to trimming and J lost 5 bases, with 15 bases between them. Germline V lookup: CDR1 SGHNT, CDR2 YYREEE (reference sequence). The CDR3 sequence is CASSLSQAPRYGYTF. The CDR3 bases are TGTGCCAGCAGCTTGTCACAGGCTCCTCGATATGGCTACACCTTC.

The chain uses TRBV6-5 and TRBJ2-1; no clear D. This CDR3 has 14 residues. Germline V gene data show CDR1 as MNHEY and CDR2 as SVGAGI. Trimming shortened V by 4 bases and J by 1 base, and 8 bases separated the two germline ends. The CDR3 DNA sequence: TGTGCCAGCAGTTTTAAATATTCCTACAATGAGCAGTTCTTC. The encoded protein is CASSFKYSYNEQFF.

DNA of the CDR3: TGTGCCAGCAGTGGTAGACTAGCGGGGCGCCAAGAGACCCAGTACTTC. Amino acid sequence: CASSGRLAGRQETQYF. This chain connects TRBV6-1 to TRBJ2-5, with 11 bases aligning to TRBD2. With 4 bases clipped from V and 1 base from J, the junction kept 5 bases outside the gene matches. The germline gives CDR1 MNHNS, CDR2 SASEGT. The CDR3 contains 16 residues.

V gene TRBV29-1 combines with J gene TRBJ2-1; TRBD2 agrees at 13 bases. Germline CDR1 is SQVTM and CDR2 is ANQGSEA. This CDR3 comprises 15 residues. V was clipped by 7 bases and J by 4 bases; unmatched bases: 7. CDR3 region: CSARTSGGNYNEQFF. DNA of the CDR3: TGCAGCGCTCGGACTAGCGGGGGTAATTACAATGAGCAGTTCTTC.

The chain carries TRBV6-5 and TRBJ2-1; 8 nucleotides match TRBD1. V shed 7 bases, J shed 7 bases, and the junction held 3 bases outside the gene matches. Germline assignment: CDR1 MNHEY and CDR2 SVGAGI. This CDR3 is 12 amino acids long. CDR3 loop: CASNRGMNEQFF. CDR3 nucleotides: TGTGCCAGCAACAGGGGGATGAATGAGCAGTTCTTC.

This CDR3 is CACQRGTFNTGELFF. The CDR3 bases are TGTGCCTGCCAGCGAGGTACTTTTAACACCGGGGAGCTGTTTTTT. This sequence joins TRBV6-5 and TRBJ2-2; D uncertain. Germline values: CDR1 MNHEY, CDR2 SVGAGI. The CDR3 has 15 residues. Trimming stripped 11 bases from V and 2 bases from J, with 18 bases between.

V usage is TRBV3-1 (or the pseudogene TRBV3-2) and J usage is TRBJ2-2, with 10 nucleotides matching TRBD2. The CDR3 contains 17 residues. Germline CDR1 LGHDT, CDR2 YNNKEL (reference sequence). The V and J ends lost 2 bases and 5 bases, in that order; junction bases with no gene match: 8. The CDR3 sequence: CASSQLLAGTDTGELFF. CDR3 in DNA: TGTGCCAGCAGCCAATTACTAGCGGGGACCGATACCGGGGAGCTGTTTTTT.

The V and J genes are TRBV18 and TRBJ2-5; a weak D match, TRBD2 (6 bases). CDR1 KGHSH and CDR2 LQKENI come from the germline V gene. V lost 1 base and J 1 base, leaving 13 bases between the germline ends. The CDR3 contains 16 residues. CDR3 protein: CASSPRNGDFQETQYF. The CDR3 region has the DNA TGTGCCAGCTCACCACGAAACGGGGACTTCCAAGAGACCCAGTACTTC.

This clone was detected a few times. The V gene is TRBV6-1, the J gene TRBJ1-6, with D possibly TRBD1 on 6 matching bases. The CDR3 sequence is 19 residues long. V was trimmed by 2 bases and J by 5 bases, leaving 22 bases between them. Germline CDR1 MNHNS, CDR2 SASEGT. The chain's CDR3 is CASSEFQGPGRADNSPLHF. CDR3 nucleotide sequence: TGTGCCAGCAGTGAATTTCAGGGGCCGGGGAGGGCGGATAATTCACCCCTCCACTTT.

A single count supports this clone. The chain uses TRBV6-5 and TRBJ2-7; 12 bases map to TRBD1. The V gene end was trimmed by 6 bases and the J gene end by 2 bases; junction bases not matched to a gene: 5. Germline lookup yields CDR1 MNHEY and CDR2 SVGAGI. The CDR3 contains 15 residues. Here the CDR3 DNA reads TGTGCCAGCAGAGGGACAGGGGGCGCAACCTACGAGCAGTACGTC. It is translated as CASRGTGGATYEQYV.

This chain joins TRBV12-3 or TRBV12-4 and TRBJ2-7; D possibly corresponds to TRBD1 (6 bases). CDR3 length: 13 residues. V lost 4 bases and J lost 7, with 14 bases in between. The CDR3, as DNA: TGTGCCAGCAGTTCACAGGGAATTAGGGAGCAGTACTTC. It yields the protein CASSSQGIREQYF.

The CDR3 bases are TGCGCCAGCAGTCAAACCGCGGGACTAGTGGTGACAGATACGCAGTATTTT. Translation gives CASSQTAGLVVTDTQYF. V usage is TRBV23-1 and J usage is TRBJ2-3, with TRBD2 identical over 8 bases. TRBV23-1 is labeled an ORF, and its function is uncertain. Trimming cost V 2 bases and J 3 bases; bases outside gene matches: 10. The CDR3 extends over 17 amino acids.

Here the CDR3 reads CAISEPGQGDETQYF. The CDR3 nucleotides are TGTGCCATCAGTGAGCCGGGACAGGGTGACGAGACCCAGTACTTC. The chain uses TRBV10-3 and TRBJ2-5; 9 nucleotides line up with TRBD1. The junction had 6 bases not matched to a gene; V was cut back by 2 bases and J by 5 bases. Germline V gene data show CDR1 as ENHRY and CDR2 as SYGVKD. The CDR3 runs to 15 residues.

This chain connects TRBV6-2 or TRBV6-3 to TRBJ2-7; 9 nucleotides line up with TRBD2. CDR1 is MNHEY, CDR2 SVGEGT, per germline. The ends lost 5 bases at V and 3 bases at J; junction bases unmatched: 8. CDR3 size: 15 residues. CDR3 residues: CASSRLTSGFYEQYF. The CDR3 DNA follows: TGTGCCAGCAGTCGGCTGACTAGCGGCTTCTACGAGCAGTACTTC.

This chain links TRBV30 with TRBJ1-2; 8 nucleotides line up with TRBD1. The CDR3 has 14 amino acids. Germline V gene data show CDR1 as GTSNPN and CDR2 as SVGIG (reference sequence). V shed 4 bases, J shed 1 base, and the junction held 5 bases outside the gene matches. CDR3: CAWTTGGFNYGYTF. Written as DNA, the CDR3 is TGTGCCTGGACTACAGGGGGGTTTAACTATGGCTACACCTTC.

This rearrangement joins TRBV28 to TRBJ1-2; 8 positions agree with TRBD1. The CDR3 totals 13 residues. J lost 6 bases, V lost 1 base, and 1 base had no gene match. Germline V gene lookup returns CDR1 MDHEN and CDR2 SYDVKM. CDR3 DNA: TGTGCCAGCAGTTTATCAGGGGGCAATGGCTACACCTTC. It codes for CASSLSGGNGYTF.

This clone appeared a single time. The chain has TRBV5-6 and TRBJ1-4; D is perhaps TRBD1 (6 bases). The CDR3 totals 15 residues. Deletions cut 4 bases from V and 3 bases from J, with 13 bases between. The germline V gene encodes CDR1 SGHDT and CDR2 YYEEEE. The CDR3: CASSQGQSPNEKLFF. As DNA, the CDR3 is TGTGCCAGCAGCCAAGGACAGAGCCCTAATGAAAAACTGTTTTTT.

This chain uses TRBV7-2 with TRBJ2-3; TRBD2 agrees at 7 bases. The CDR3 consists of 14 residues. Per the germline V gene, CDR1 is SGHTA and CDR2 is FQGNSA. V trimming: 5 bases; J trimming: 5 bases; junction bases outside the gene matches: 7. The CDR3 region is CASSVGLVGDTQYF. The CDR3 nucleotides read TGTGCCAGCAGCGTCGGACTAGTCGGAGATACGCAGTATTTT. The complete variable domain, with remaining parts taken from reference TRBV7-2 and TRBJ2-3, reads GAGVSQSPSNKVTEKGKDVELRCDPISGHTALYWYRQSLGQGLEFLIYFQGNSAPDKSGLPSDRFSAERTGGSVSTLTIQRTQQEDSAVYLCASSVGLVGDTQYFGPGTRLTVL.

This clone has only one observation. The chain uses TRBV7-9 and TRBJ1-1; no clear D gene. The CDR3 runs to 12 residues. V lost 1 base and J 6 bases, leaving 6 bases between the germline ends. Germline-derived CDR1 and CDR2 are SEHNR and FQNEAQ (reference sequence). CDR3 residues: CASSLVTAEAFF. The CDR3 coding sequence is TGTGCCAGCAGCTTAGTTACGGCTGAAGCTTTCTTT.

The chain carries TRBV16 and TRBJ2-1; TRBD1 matches 8 bases. Trimming took 5 bases from V and 2 from J; bases not matched to a gene: 8. The germline CDR1 and CDR2 sequences are KGHSY and FQNENV. The CDR3 runs 16 residues. For the CDR3, the DNA is TGTGCCAGCAGCGTTGTTTTGACAGGGGCCTACAATGAGCAGTTCTTC. Amino acids: CASSVVLTGAYNEQFF.

This chain links TRBV7-2 with TRBJ1-2; 9 bases fit TRBD1. The trim removed 5 bases at V and 4 bases at J, leaving 5 bases unmatched. Germline V gene sequence: CDR1 SGHTA, CDR2 FQGNSA. The CDR3 is made up of 14 amino acids. CDR3 nucleotides: TGTGCCAGCAGCCGGGACAGGGCGGCCTATGGCTACACCTTC. It codes for CASSRDRAAYGYTF.